Given below is one T cell receptor (beta chain) in context. The data were produced by immunoSEQ multiplex PCR, yet TCRdb's version contains in-frame clones alone and is incomplete. The sample holds about 320,000 clones, almost 90% seen once. This sample stems from a study of Ad26.COV2.S vaccination and SARS-CoV-2 variants. Study information: Ad26.COV2.S shots went into the muscle once or twice, 56 days apart.

CDR1 is MNHEY, CDR2 SVGEGT, per germline. This CDR3 comprises 14 residues. Trimming removed 6 bases at V and 5 bases at J, with 13 bases between. Noted treatment: some 19 received Ad26.COV2.S at low or high dose, single or two shots; roughly five received placebo; per-sample allocation not given. On day 63 after the first injection, vaccine and placebo recipients gave samples. This chain uses TRBV6-2 or TRBV6-3 with TRBJ2-2; possibly TRBD2 for D (6 bases). This specimen was peripheral blood, taken in a trial of Ad26.COV2.S vaccine versus placebo. The sequence came from a person aged 18-60 years who received the Ad26.COV2.S COVID-19 vaccine or a placebo. The CDR3 DNA reads TGTGCCAGCAGCCGACTAGGACGAACCGGGGAGCTGTTTTTT. It codes for CASSRLGRTGELFF.